This TCR beta chain derives from a study of T cell responses to AZD1222 COVID-19 vaccine. Repertoires were generated with immunoSEQ multiplex PCR, while TCRdb's copy carries only in-frame clones and drops some. Of under 95,000 clones in the sample, around nine tenths were seen once. This receptor was identified in an adult who received the AZD1222 COVID-19 vaccine. The source was peripheral blood, collected 28 days after the second AZD1222 dose.

The CDR3 coding sequence is TGTGCCAGCAGCTTAGCTAGCGGCGGCCTGGATGAGCAGTTCTTC. This codes for CASSLASGGLDEQFF. The V gene is TRBV7-6, the J gene TRBJ2-1, with D possibly TRBD2 on 6 matching bases. V lost 0 bases, J lost 8 bases, and 14 bases lay in between. This CDR3 is 15 amino acids long. CDR1 is SGHVS, CDR2 FNYEAQ, per germline.